Reported below is one T cell receptor beta chain. The specificity of this receptor is unknown. There are no base qualities to consult, and no much larger clone falls within one base. This sample is part of a study of OX40 agonist ivuxolimab in advanced cancers. Study-level background: The costimulatory receptor OX40 (CD134) was targeted by ivuxolimab, a fully human IgG2 agonistic monoclonal antibody. Intravenous ivuxolimab was administered to patients every 2 weeks at six dose levels: 0.01, 0.1, 0.3, 1.5, 3 and 10 mg/kg. Of the approximately 53 patients in dose escalation, about 20 had hepatocellular carcinoma, about 15 had melanoma, 9 had renal cell carcinoma and 9 had head and neck cancer. The dose-escalation cohort was 80% to 90% male with a mean age of about 65 years, ranging from roughly 20 to 80. Patients were allowed to have had prior anti-PD-1, anti-PD-L1 or anti-CTLA-4 therapy, and around two fifths of the dose-escalation patients had been treated with checkpoint inhibitors. Partial responses occurred in three dose-escalation patients: two with cutaneous melanoma and one with hepatocellular carcinoma. The purpose of peripheral TCRbeta sequencing was to test whether ivuxolimab changed TCR sequence diversity and led to clonal T-cell expansion. The paper describes the monotherapy dose-escalation part (N ≈ 51 patients) of the phase I trial of ivuxolimab. Study-level results and caveats: Low levels of normalized T-cell clonal expansion were also seen in some nonresponding patients. In partial responders in the 0.1-3.0 mg/kg groups, normalized peripheral clonal expansion was found to be among the lowest, especially among CD8+ T cells. At doses of 0.1 to 3.0 mg/kg, clonal expansion of both CD4+ and CD8+ T cells in blood was seen between baseline and week 6. After ivuxolimab, CD8+ T cells had more expanded clones than CD4+ T cells on average. Which antigens the clonally expanded peripheral T cells were specific for was not determined.

Trimming at the junction amounts to 4 bases on V and 7 bases on J, and the germline ends lie 17 bases apart. The germline V gene (reference sequence) provides CDR1 LNHNV and CDR2 YYDKDF. Spanning cysteine to phenylalanine, the CDR3 consists of 14 amino acids. Left in the record is the CDR3 DNA by itself, 42 bases read in frame from the first base. Genomic DNA was isolated from the sorted cells so that the TCRbeta CDR3 region could be sequenced. The immunoSEQ Assay was used to sequence the TCRbeta CDR3 regions. What TCRdb holds here is the immuneACCESS table cut down to in-frame rearrangements. Part of the clones is not present; checked against another copy, under half of the missing clones reflect an unresolved V gene, and the others are unexplained. This sample lists about 90,000 clones; about 87% were detected once. Of the sample, 6.5% to 9% is held by the ten largest clones. Patients with autoimmune disease history or receiving systemic immunosuppression were excluded from the trial. Peripheral blood for TCR sequencing was drawn from every dose cohort at baseline, at cycle 4 day 1 and at cycle 7 day 1. Samples were obtained from an open-label, multicenter, first-in-human phase I dose-escalation trial of ivuxolimab. Adults with locally advanced or metastatic melanoma, renal cell, hepatocellular, or head and neck squamous cell carcinoma were enrolled in the trial. Before TCR sequencing, CD4+ T cells and CD8+ T cells were sorted from peripheral blood as separate populations.

The sequences come from CD4+ or CD8+ T cells sorted from blood, collected in a trial of the OX40 agonist ivuxolimab. This chain joins TRBV15 to TRBJ2-7, with an unclear D gene assignment. The receptor was derived from an adult with an advanced solid tumor such as melanoma, head and neck, liver or kidney cancer. For the CDR3, the sequence is CATSKVDRKEEQYF. The DNA sequence is TGTGCCACCAGCAAGGTCGACCGAAAGGAGGAGCAGTACTTC.